These 8 T cell receptor beta chains were all obtained from the same sample, sequenced in a study of response to subunit inactivated influenza vaccine. TCRdb reanalysed the RT-PCR reads using MiXCR and keeps one entry per CDR3 protein. The table shows 430,000 or so distinct CDR3 sequences, with approximately 10% occurring only once. The source was PBMCs from blood, collected more than 35 days after vaccination. These receptors all come from a middle-aged man who received an inactivated influenza vaccine.

The table lists this clonotype with a few counts. This rearrangement joins TRBV20-1 to TRBJ2-2; no firm D call. Germline V gene data show CDR1 as DFQATT and CDR2 as SNEGSKA (reference sequence). V lost 8 bases, J lost 1 base, and 14 bases lay in between. The CDR3 covers 14 residues. In nucleotides, the CDR3 is TGCAGTCCGGTCTCGTTAGGGAACACCGGGGAGCTGTTTTTT. Amino acid sequence: CSPVSLGNTGELFF.

In its sample, this clonotype was seen many times. The chain links TRBV20-1 to TRBJ2-4, with TRBD2 as a possible D gene (5 bases). The CDR3 has 14 amino acids. Germline V gene data show CDR1 as DFQATT and CDR2 as SNEGSKA (reference sequence). The V end was cut by 4 bases, the J end by 1 base, with 11 bases between. The CDR3 bases are TGCAGTGCTACCCTCACTAGGGCCAAAAACATTCAGTACTTC. This encodes CSATLTRAKNIQYF.

This clonotype occurred a few times. This rearrangement joins TRBV4-3 to TRBJ2-7; D remains ambiguous. V gave up 0 bases and J gave up 7 bases, with 13 bases separating them. From germline, CDR1 is LGHNA and CDR2 YSLEER. This CDR3 spans 14 amino acids. The CDR3 is CASSQELQSWEQYF. The CDR3 DNA follows: TGCGCCAGCAGCCAAGAGCTCCAGTCTTGGGAGCAGTACTTC.

This chain uses TRBV11-2 with TRBJ2-2, with 9 bases lining up with TRBD1. CDR1 is SGHAT and CDR2 is FQNNGV in the germline V gene. V shed 5 bases and J 6 bases; nucleotides not matched to a gene: 10. The CDR3 consists of 16 residues. DNA of the CDR3: TGTGCCAGCAGCAAGGGACAGGGAAAGTGGGCCGGGGAGCTGTTTTTT. This gives the protein CASSKGQGKWAGELFF.

V usage is TRBV5-1 and J usage is TRBJ1-5, with D possibly TRBD1 on 5 matching bases. Trimming stripped 4 bases from V and 1 base from J, with 15 bases between. Germline CDR1 reads SGHRS; CDR2 reads YFSETQ. CDR3 size: 16 residues. As DNA, the CDR3 is TGCGCCAGCAGCCCCGAGGGACCTCAAAGCAATCAGCCCCAGCATTTT. Amino acid sequence: CASSPEGPQSNQPQHF. Complete variable domain (other parts from reference TRBV5-1 and TRBJ1-5): KAGVTQTPRYLIKTRGQQVTLSCSPISGHRSVSWYQQTPGQGLQFLFEYFSETQRNKGNFPGRFSGRQFSNSRSEMNVSTLELGDSALYLCASSPEGPQSNQPQHFGDGTRLSIL.

The chain joins TRBV6-2 or TRBV6-3 to TRBJ2-6, with 7 bases fitting TRBD1. CDR1 MNHEY and CDR2 SVGEGT come from the germline V gene. V was clipped by 4 bases and J by 0 bases; unmatched bases: 6. The CDR3 spans 17 residues. The CDR3 loop reads CASSFRTGYSGANVLTF. The CDR3 nucleotides are TGTGCCAGCAGTTTTCGGACAGGATACTCTGGGGCCAACGTCCTGACTTTC.

This clonotype was seen only a few times. The chain links TRBV5-1 to TRBJ2-3, with TRBD2 matching over 8 bases. Per germline, CDR1 SGHRS and CDR2 YFSETQ. This CDR3 is 16 amino acids long. After removal of 3 bases from V and 2 bases from J, the junction contained 8 bases not matched to a gene. The CDR3 here is CASSWGAGAYTDTQYF. The CDR3 nucleotides are TGCGCCAGCAGCTGGGGAGCGGGGGCCTACACAGATACGCAGTATTTT.

This clonotype was counted between two and nine times. This chain joins TRBV14 and TRBJ1-2, with 7 nucleotides matching TRBD1. This CDR3 spans 14 amino acids. From germline, CDR1 is SGHDN and CDR2 FVKESK. Trimming took 4 bases from V and 4 from J; bases not matched to a gene: 6. Here the CDR3 reads CASSRGGGAYGYTF. As DNA, the CDR3 is TGTGCCAGCAGCCGGGGAGGGGGCGCCTATGGCTACACCTTC.